This TCR beta chain stems from a study of blood T cells in healthy people across ages. Each sample had at least 6.5 million PBMCs isolated. The CDR3 spans 15 residues. Germline V gene lookup returns CDR1 SGHAT and CDR2 FQNNGV. V lost 5 bases and J lost 2, with 15 bases in between. General study results and limits: It was the long-lived donors that had more naive CD4+ cells and higher diversity than aged donors. Expanded clonotype changes were possibly confounded by unknown donor CMV status. Older individuals had lower TCR beta diversity per million T cells (the decline was roughly linear).

Sample-barcoded 5' priming and a J-beta primer mix drove a second PCR of 7 to 11 cycles. TCRdb processed the 5' RACE reads anew with MiXCR; each CDR3 protein has one entry. The sample has fewer than 2,000,000 distinct CDR3 sequences; about two fifths are singletons. Of note for this clonotype: Its target is not known.

The sequenced sample consisted of blood. This chain links TRBV11-2 with TRBJ1-2; D remains ambiguous. This receptor was obtained from a human donor in good health. The CDR3 sequence: CASSPSRRPNYGYTF. The CDR3 region has the DNA TGTGCCAGCAGCCCAAGCCGGAGACCCAACTATGGCTACACCTTC.